A selection of T cell receptor beta chains follows, all from one sample in a study of blood T cell repertoires in COVID-19. The protocol was immunoSEQ multiplex PCR, while the TCRdb copy is restricted to in-frame clones and leaves out a portion. The sample has under 300,000 clones, approximately 88% seen once; the top ten hold roughly 1.5%. Sequencing input: peripheral blood. These receptors were obtained from a human donor with COVID-19, enrolled during active disease. The donor label of this sample is uncertain. Each CDR3 is given with its conserved first and last residue. The D gene is left open where the match is weak. The size of a clone is reported for some rows only, either as once, few or many, or as a class for expanded clones.

D,V,size,J,length,DNA,CDR3
TRBD2,TRBV3-1/TRBV3-2,.,TRBJ2-7,15,TGTGCCAGCACCTCATCGCGGGGGGGGACCTACGAGCAGTACTTC,CASTSSRGGTYEQYF
.,TRBV5-6,few,TRBJ2-5,14,TGTGCCAGCAGCGGAGTAGCGGAACAAGAGACCCAGTACTTC,CASSGVAEQETQYF
TRBD2,TRBV19,.,TRBJ2-1,13,TGTGCCAGTACCGAACTTCCGGGAGGGATACAGTTCTTC,CASTELPGGIQFF
TRBD1,TRBV5-4,.,TRBJ1-2,15,TGTGCCAGCAGCTTCCAACAGGGGTATGGCTATGGCTACACCTTC,CASSFQQGYGYGYTF
.,TRBV19,.,TRBJ1-2,13,TGTGCCAGTAGTATCCAGGCTAACTATGGCTACACCTTC,CASSIQANYGYTF
.,TRBV30,.,TRBJ2-4,13,TGTGCCTGGAGCCAATCCCGCGATGGCATTCAGTACTTC,CAWSQSRDGIQYF
.,TRBV6-5,.,TRBJ2-3,14,TGTGCCAGCAGTTACGCCTCTACGTCAGATACGCAGTATTTT,CASSYASTSDTQYF
TRBD1,TRBV19,.,TRBJ1-2,16,TGTGCCAGTAGTCCCGACGGACAGGCTCCTAACTATGGCTACACCTTC,CASSPDGQAPNYGYTF
TRBD2,TRBV28,.,TRBJ2-1,18,TGTGCCAGCAGTCACCCCTACGGTGGTAGCGGGAGTTACAATGAGCAGTTCTTC,CASSHPYGGSGSYNEQFF
.,TRBV29-1,.,TRBJ1-1,12,TGCAGCGTTGATGGGGGAGGGACTGAAGCTTTCTTT,CSVDGGGTEAFF
.,TRBV27,few,TRBJ2-7,15,TGTGCCAGCAGTTTATCGCCGGCTAGGGGCCACGAGCAGTACTTC,CASSLSPARGHEQYF
.,TRBV13,.,TRBJ1-1,15,TGTGCCAGCAGCCGTAGTGGGGAGACTTGGACTGAAGCTTTCTTT,CASSRSGETWTEAFF
.,TRBV6-6,.,TRBJ1-1,13,TGTGCCAGCGGGGCAAGGGGGGGATCTGAAGCTTTCTTT,CASGARGGSEAFF
.,TRBV28,.,TRBJ2-7,13,TGTGCCAGCAGAATAGCTATAAACTACGAGCAGTACTTC,CASRIAINYEQYF
TRBD2,TRBV2,.,TRBJ2-5,19,TGTGCCAGCAGTGAAGCGTCGGCTAGCGGGGGGCTCATCCAAGAGACCCAGTACTTC,CASSEASASGGLIQETQYF
.,TRBV4-3,.,TRBJ1-1,16,TGCGCCAGCAGCCAAGATCGTAGCAGAACCTACTCTGAAGCTTTCTTT,CASSQDRSRTYSEAFF
.,TRBV28,.,TRBJ2-1,13,TGTGCCAGCGGCGGTACCAATTACAATGAGCAGTTCTTC,CASGGTNYNEQFF
TRBD1,TRBV5-1,.,TRBJ1-1,15,TGCGCCAGCAGCTTGGGGAGGGGGCCGATCACTGAAGCTTTCTTT,CASSLGRGPITEAFF
.,TRBV19,.,TRBJ1-1,15,TGTGCCAGTAGTATAGCCCCGGGGATGGGGACTGAAGCTTTCTTT,CASSIAPGMGTEAFF